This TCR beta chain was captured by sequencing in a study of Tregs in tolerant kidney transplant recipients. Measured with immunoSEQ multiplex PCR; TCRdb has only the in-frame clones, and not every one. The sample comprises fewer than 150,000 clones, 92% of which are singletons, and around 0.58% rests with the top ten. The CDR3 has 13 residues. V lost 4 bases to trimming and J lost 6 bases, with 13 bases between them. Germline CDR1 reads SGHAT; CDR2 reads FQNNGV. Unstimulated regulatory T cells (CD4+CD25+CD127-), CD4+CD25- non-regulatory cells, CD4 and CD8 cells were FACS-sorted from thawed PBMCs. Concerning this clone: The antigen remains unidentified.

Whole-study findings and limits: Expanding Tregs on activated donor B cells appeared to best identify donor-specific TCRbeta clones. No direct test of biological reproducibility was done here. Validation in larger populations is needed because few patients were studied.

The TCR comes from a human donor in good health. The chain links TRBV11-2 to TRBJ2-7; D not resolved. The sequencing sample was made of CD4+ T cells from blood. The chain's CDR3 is CASSSRHGREQYF. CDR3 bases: TGTGCCAGCAGCTCTCGGCACGGGCGCGAGCAGTACTTC.